This TCR beta chain was found in a study of blood T cell repertoires in COVID-19. Study context: The samples span acute and convalescent COVID-19 from the United States, Italy and Spain.

Authors' data handling: Nucleated cell counts were estimated from reference gene primer amplification. The assay was immunoSEQ multiplex PCR, and TCRdb's table has in-frame clones only and misses some. V and J calls and clone size are copied from that table; D and trimming were computed from the DNA. Here the sample spans about 310,000 clones, about nine tenths being singletons. The sample taken for sequencing was peripheral blood. This TCR came from a man over 45 with active or convalescent COVID-19.

CDR3: CASSLQQGTEAFF. The CDR3 bases are TGTGCCAGCAGCTTACAACAGGGGACTGAAGCTTTCTTT. This chain connects TRBV5-4 to TRBJ1-1; TRBD1 matches 7 bases. The CDR3 covers 13 residues. Germline loops: CDR1 SGHNT, CDR2 YYREEE (reference sequence). V dropped 2 bases and J dropped 5; count of bases not matched to a gene: 3.